This T cell receptor beta chain was identified in a study of blood T cells in healthy people across ages. General observations from the study: PBMCs left unsorted prevented a conclusive naive versus antigen-experienced comparison.

Healthy Caucasian individuals from Russia aged roughly 6 to 95 were enrolled as donors. A minimum of 5.5 micrograms of total RNA was extracted per sample. The use of a sample-barcoded 5' primer and a J-beta primer mix characterized a second PCR of about 6 to 12 cycles. All cDNA molecules were each tagged by a template-switch adaptor with 12 random nucleotides. TCRdb ran MiXCR on the 5' RACE reads and lists one entry per CDR3 protein. The sample records over a million distinct CDR3 sequences, roughly 43% being singletons. On this clonotype: What it recognizes is unknown.

V was pared by 7 bases and J by 0 bases, with 7 bases of the junction left unmatched. CDR1 and CDR2 (germline): MNHEY, SVGEGT. The CDR3 is made up of 16 amino acids. This chain joins TRBV6-2 or TRBV6-3 and TRBJ2-2; 8 bases align to TRBD1. The specimen sequenced was blood. The receptor comes from a woman under 30 in good health. CDR3 region: CASTKDRGPNTGELFF. DNA of the CDR3: TGTGCCAGCACCAAAGACAGGGGTCCGAACACCGGGGAGCTGTTTTTT.